This T cell receptor beta chain was recovered during a study of multiple sclerosis patients with progressive multifocal leukoencephalopathy. A remark on this clone: Its antigen remains unidentified.

Findings and caveats of the study: Clones expanded at PML were already present before and during natalizumab.

Sequencing was at survey level. TCRdb's table, derived via immunoSEQ multiplex PCR, lists solely in-frame clones and lacks some. This table has approximately 27,000 clones, 88% appearing once. Time point denoted: before natalizumab initiation. The T0 samples predate the first natalizumab infusion. The CDR3 extends over 12 amino acids. In germline, CDR1 is MDHEN, CDR2 SYDVKM. V was clipped by 4 bases and J by 4 bases, with 7 bases between them. The sequence derives from a human donor with multiple sclerosis. The sequenced material came from PBMCs. The chain uses TRBV28 and TRBJ1-2; no reliable D call. The CDR3 coding sequence is TGTGCCAGCAGTTCGGTATTCTATGGCTACACCTTC. Its translation is CASSSVFYGYTF.